The clone carrying this T cell receptor beta chain was picked up many times. What it binds is not known. The investigators amplified TCR beta CDR3 regions from RNA transcripts. The HTBI primer set was used in a first-round RT-PCR of the TCR CDR3. TCRdb re-called the multiplex PCR reads with MiXCR, one entry per CDR3 protein. This sample yields more than 500,000 distinct CDR3 sequences, of which 46% are seen a single time; around 47% belongs to the top ten. Lactation, pregnancy, other autoimmune disease or uncontrolled infection excluded patients. This sample was included in a study of T cells in Graves' hyperthyroidism and ophthalmopathy. Study-level points and caveats: The model's output predicted ophthalmopathy at a median of roughly 6.9 months prior to onset. A model of 13 V-J features distinguished ophthalmopathy from stable hyperthyroidism.

The CDR3 spans 15 residues. The germline CDR1 and CDR2 sequences are SEHNR and FQNEAQ (reference sequence). The V end lost 1 base, the J end lost 0 bases, and 7 bases lay between the germline ends. The TCR originated in an adult woman with Graves' disease, either hyperthyroidism or ophthalmopathy (not recorded which). This chain links TRBV7-9 with TRBJ1-5; no clear D gene. Specimen: peripheral blood or thyroid tissue (not recorded which). The CDR3 DNA is TGTGCCAGCAGCTTAGGCGGATATAGCAATCAGCCCCAGCATTTT. It codes for CASSLGGYSNQPQHF.